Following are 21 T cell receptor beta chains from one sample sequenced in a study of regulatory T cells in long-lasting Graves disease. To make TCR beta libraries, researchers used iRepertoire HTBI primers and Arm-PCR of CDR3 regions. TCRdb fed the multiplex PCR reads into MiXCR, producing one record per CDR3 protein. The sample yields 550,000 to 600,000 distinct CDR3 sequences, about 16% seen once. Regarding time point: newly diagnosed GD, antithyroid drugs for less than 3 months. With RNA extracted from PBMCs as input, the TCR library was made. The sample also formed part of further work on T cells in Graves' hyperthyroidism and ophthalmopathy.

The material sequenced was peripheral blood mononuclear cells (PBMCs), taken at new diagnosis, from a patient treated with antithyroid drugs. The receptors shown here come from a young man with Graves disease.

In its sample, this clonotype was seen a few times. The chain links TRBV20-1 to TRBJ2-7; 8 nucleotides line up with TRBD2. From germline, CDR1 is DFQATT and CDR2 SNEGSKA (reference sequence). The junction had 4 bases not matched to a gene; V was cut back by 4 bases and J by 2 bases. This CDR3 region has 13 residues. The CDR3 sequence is CSATTSDAYEQYF. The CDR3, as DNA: TGCAGTGCTACGACTAGCGATGCCTACGAGCAGTACTTC.

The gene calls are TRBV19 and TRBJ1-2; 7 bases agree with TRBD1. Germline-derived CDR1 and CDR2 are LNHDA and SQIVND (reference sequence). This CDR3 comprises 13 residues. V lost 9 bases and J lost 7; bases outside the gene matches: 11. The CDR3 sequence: CARTGPRAAGYTF. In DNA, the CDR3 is TGTGCCAGGACAGGGCCTCGTGCGGCTGGCTACACCTTC.

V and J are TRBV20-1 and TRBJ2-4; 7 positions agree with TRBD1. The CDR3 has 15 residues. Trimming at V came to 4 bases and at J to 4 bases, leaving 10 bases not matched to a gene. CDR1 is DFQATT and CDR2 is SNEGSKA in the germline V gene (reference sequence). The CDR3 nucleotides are TGCAGTGCTATAAGAGGGGGCTCGTTTAAAAACATTCAGTACTTC. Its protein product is CSAIRGGSFKNIQYF.

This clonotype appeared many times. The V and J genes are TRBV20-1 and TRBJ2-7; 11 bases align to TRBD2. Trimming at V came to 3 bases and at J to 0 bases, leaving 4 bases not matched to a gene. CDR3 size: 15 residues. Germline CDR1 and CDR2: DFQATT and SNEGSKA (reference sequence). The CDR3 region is CSASAGTSGSYEQYF. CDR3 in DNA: TGCAGTGCTAGCGCCGGGACTAGCGGCTCCTACGAGCAGTACTTC.

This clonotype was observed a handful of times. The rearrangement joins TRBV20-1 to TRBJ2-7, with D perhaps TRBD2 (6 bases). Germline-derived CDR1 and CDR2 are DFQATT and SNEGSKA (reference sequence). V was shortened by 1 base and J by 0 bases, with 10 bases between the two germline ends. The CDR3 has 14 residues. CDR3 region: CSARGSGDSYEQYF. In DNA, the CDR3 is TGCAGTGCTAGAGGTAGCGGAGACTCCTACGAGCAGTACTTC.

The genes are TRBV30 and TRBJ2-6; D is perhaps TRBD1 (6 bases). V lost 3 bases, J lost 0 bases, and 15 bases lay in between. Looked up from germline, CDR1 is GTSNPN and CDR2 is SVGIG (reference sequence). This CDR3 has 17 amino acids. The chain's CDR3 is CAWRVQGYSSGANVLTF. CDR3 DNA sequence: TGTGCCTGGAGGGTACAGGGTTATAGCTCTGGGGCCAACGTCCTGACTTTC. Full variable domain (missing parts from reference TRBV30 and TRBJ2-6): SQTIHQWPATLVQPVGSPLSLECTVEGTSNPNLYWYRQAAGRGLQLLFYSVGIGQISSEVPQNLSASRPQDRQFILSSKKLLLSDSGFYLCAWRVQGYSSGANVLTFGAGSRLTVL.

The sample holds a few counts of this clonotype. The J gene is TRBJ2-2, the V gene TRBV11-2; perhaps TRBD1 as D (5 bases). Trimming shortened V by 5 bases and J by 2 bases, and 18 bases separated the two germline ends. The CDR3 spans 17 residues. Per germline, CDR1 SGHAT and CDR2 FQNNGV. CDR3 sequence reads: CASSPEPVTGNTGELFF. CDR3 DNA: TGTGCCAGCAGCCCAGAACCAGTAACAGGAAACACCGGGGAGCTGTTTTTT.

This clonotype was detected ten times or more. This CDR3 is CAWSGGFSTDTQYF. DNA for the CDR3: TGTGCCTGGAGTGGGGGCTTTAGCACAGATACGCAGTATTTT. The V call is TRBV30, the J call TRBJ2-3; D perhaps matches TRBD1 (5 bases). The CDR3 extends over 14 amino acids. V gave up 1 base and J gave up 0 bases, with 8 bases separating them. Germline values: CDR1 GTSNPN, CDR2 SVGIG (reference sequence). Together with reference TRBV30 and TRBJ2-3, the CDR3 gives the full variable domain: SQTIHQWPATLVQPVGSPLSLECTVEGTSNPNLYWYRQAAGRGLQLLFYSVGIGQISSEVPQNLSASRPQDRQFILSSKKLLLSDSGFYLCAWSGGFSTDTQYFGPGTRLTVL.

The CDR3 here is CAWSLALNTEAFF. The CDR3 DNA is TGTGCCTGGAGCCTGGCTTTGAACACTGAAGCTTTCTTT. The rearrangement uses TRBV30 and TRBJ1-1, with D uncertain. The germline gives CDR1 GTSNPN, CDR2 SVGIG (reference sequence). Trimming pared 3 bases from V and 0 bases from J, leaving 8 bases between. This CDR3 contains 13 residues.

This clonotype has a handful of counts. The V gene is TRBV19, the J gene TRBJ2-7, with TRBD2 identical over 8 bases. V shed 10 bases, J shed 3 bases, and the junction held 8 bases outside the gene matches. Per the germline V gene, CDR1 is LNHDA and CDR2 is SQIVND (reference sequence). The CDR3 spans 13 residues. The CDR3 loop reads CATRTSFGYEQYF. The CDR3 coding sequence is TGTGCCACCCGGACTAGCTTCGGCTACGAGCAGTACTTC. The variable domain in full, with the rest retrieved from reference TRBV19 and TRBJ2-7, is DGGITQSPKYLFRKEGQNVTLSCEQNLNHDAMYWYRQDPGQGLRLIYYSQIVNDFQKGDIAEGYSVSREKKESFPLTVTSAQKNPTAFYLCATRTSFGYEQYFGPGTRLTVT.

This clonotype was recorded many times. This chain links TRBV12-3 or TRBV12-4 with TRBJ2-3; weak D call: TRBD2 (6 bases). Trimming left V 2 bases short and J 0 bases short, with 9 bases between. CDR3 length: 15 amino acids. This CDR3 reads CASSLRGASTDTQYF. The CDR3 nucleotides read TGTGCCAGCAGTTTACGCGGGGCTAGCACAGATACGCAGTATTTT.

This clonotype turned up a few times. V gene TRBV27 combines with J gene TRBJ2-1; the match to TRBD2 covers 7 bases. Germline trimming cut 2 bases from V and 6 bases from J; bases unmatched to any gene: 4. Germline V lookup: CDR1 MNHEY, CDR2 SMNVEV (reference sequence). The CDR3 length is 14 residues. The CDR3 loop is CASSLGGRINEQFF. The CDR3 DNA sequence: TGTGCCAGCAGTTTAGGCGGGAGAATCAATGAGCAGTTCTTC.

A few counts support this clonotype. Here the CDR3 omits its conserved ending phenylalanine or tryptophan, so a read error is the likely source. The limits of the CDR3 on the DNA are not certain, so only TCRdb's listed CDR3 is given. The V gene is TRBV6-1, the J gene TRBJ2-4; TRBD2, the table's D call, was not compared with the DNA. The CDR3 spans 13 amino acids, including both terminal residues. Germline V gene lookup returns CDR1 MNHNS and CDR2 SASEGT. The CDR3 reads CASRLGGVQYFGP.

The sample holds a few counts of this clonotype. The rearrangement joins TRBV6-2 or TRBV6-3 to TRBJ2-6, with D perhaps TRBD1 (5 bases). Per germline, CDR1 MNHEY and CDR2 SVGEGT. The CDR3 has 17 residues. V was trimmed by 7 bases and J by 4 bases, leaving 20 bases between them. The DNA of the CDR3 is TGTGCCAGCACCAGGGCAGTCCTAAAACTGGGGGCCAACGTCCTGACTTTC. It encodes CASTRAVLKLGANVLTF.

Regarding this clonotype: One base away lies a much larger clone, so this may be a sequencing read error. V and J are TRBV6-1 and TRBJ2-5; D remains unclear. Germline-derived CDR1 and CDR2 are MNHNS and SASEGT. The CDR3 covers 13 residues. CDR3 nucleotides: TGTGCCAGCAGCGATCCGTACCAAGGGACCCAGTACTTC. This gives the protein CASSDPYQGTQYF.

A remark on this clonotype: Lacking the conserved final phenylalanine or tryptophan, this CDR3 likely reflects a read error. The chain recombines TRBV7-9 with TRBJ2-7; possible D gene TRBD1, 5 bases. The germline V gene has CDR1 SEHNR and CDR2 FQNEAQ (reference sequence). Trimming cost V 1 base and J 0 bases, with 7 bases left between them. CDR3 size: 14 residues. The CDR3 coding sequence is TGTGCCAGCAGCTTAGACAGGAGCTCCTACGAGCAGTACTTA. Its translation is CASSLDRSSYEQYL.

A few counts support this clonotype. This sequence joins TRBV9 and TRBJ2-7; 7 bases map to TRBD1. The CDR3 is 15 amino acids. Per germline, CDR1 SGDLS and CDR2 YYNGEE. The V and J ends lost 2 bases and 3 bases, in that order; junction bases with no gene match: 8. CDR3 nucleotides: TGTGCCAGCAGCGTGACAGGGAACTTTGGCTACGAGCAGTACTTC. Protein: CASSVTGNFGYEQYF.

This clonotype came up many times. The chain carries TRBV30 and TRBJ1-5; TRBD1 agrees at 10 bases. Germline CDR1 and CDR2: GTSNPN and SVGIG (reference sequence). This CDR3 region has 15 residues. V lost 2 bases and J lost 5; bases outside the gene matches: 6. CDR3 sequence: CAWSTGQGRDQPQHF. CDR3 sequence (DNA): TGTGCCTGGAGTACGGGACAGGGGAGGGATCAGCCCCAGCATTTT. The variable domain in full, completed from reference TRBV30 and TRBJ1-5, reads SQTIHQWPATLVQPVGSPLSLECTVEGTSNPNLYWYRQAAGRGLQLLFYSVGIGQISSEVPQNLSASRPQDRQFILSSKKLLLSDSGFYLCAWSTGQGRDQPQHFGDGTRLSIL.

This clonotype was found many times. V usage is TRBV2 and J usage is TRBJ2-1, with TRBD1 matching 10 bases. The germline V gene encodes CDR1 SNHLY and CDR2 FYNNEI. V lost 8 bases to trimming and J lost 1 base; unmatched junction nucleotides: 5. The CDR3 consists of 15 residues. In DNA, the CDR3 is TGTGCCAGCTTTTGGGACAGGGGATCCTACAATGAGCAGTTCTTC. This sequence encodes CASFWDRGSYNEQFF.

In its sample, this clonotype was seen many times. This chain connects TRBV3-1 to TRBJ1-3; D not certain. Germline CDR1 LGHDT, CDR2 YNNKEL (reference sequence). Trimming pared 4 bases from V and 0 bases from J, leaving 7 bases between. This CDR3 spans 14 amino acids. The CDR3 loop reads CASSPGPSGNTIYF. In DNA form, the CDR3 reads TGTGCCAGCAGCCCTGGCCCCTCTGGAAACACCATATATTTT.

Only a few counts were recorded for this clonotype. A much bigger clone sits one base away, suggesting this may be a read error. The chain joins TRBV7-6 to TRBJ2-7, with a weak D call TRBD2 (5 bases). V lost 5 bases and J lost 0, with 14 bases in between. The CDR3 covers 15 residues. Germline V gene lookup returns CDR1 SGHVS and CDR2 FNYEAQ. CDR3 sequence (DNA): TGTGCCAGCAGCGATGAGACTACTAGCTCCTACGAGCAGTACTTC. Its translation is CASSDETTSSYEQYF.